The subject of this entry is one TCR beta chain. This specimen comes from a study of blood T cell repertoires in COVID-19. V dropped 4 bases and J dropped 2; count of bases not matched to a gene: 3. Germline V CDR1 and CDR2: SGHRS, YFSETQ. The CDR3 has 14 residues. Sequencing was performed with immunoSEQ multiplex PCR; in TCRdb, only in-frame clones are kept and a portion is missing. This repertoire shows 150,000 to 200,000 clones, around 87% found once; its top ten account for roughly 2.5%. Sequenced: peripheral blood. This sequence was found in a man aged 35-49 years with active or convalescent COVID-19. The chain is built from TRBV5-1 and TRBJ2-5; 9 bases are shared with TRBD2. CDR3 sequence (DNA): TGCGCCAGCAGCGGGCTAGCGGGGCAAGAGACCCAGTACTTC. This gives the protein CASSGLAGQETQYF.